One and the same sample provided the 22 T cell receptor beta chains below, sequenced in a study of T cells after yellow fever vaccination. MiXCR, run by TCRdb on the 5' RACE reads, gives a single entry per CDR3 protein. The sample shows fewer than 350,000 distinct CDR3 sequences, less than 4.5% of them seen only once. Sequenced here: PBMCs, sampled on the day of the yellow fever booster vaccination. These receptors all come from a man younger than 30 who received the YFV17D yellow fever vaccine.

This clonotype occurred many times. The chain employs TRBV25-1 and TRBJ1-5; D possibly corresponds to TRBD1 (6 bases). Trimming removed 0 bases at V and 1 base at J, with 10 bases between. The CDR3 consists of 16 residues. Germline CDR1 reads MGHDK; CDR2 reads SYGVNS. CDR3 nucleotide sequence: TGTGCCAGCAGTGAATATAGGGGGTACAGCAATCAGCCCCAGCATTTT. It yields the protein CASSEYRGYSNQPQHF.

The V call is TRBV20-1, the J call TRBJ1-2; D possibly corresponds to TRBD1 (5 bases). Germline-derived CDR1 and CDR2 are DFQATT and SNEGSKA (reference sequence). The CDR3 loop spans 11 amino acids. The V end lost 2 bases, the J end lost 7 bases, and 8 bases lay between the germline ends. DNA of the CDR3: TGCAGTGCTAGACAGGGCGCTGGCTACACCTTC. Translation gives CSARQGAGYTF.

A few counts support this clonotype. The chain is built from TRBV10-2 and TRBJ2-7; 11 bases match TRBD1. The CDR3 is 13 amino acids. The V gene end was trimmed by 7 bases and the J gene end by 2 bases; junction bases not matched to a gene: 1. CDR1 is WSHSY and CDR2 is SAAADI in the germline V gene. CDR3 residues: CASMGQGAYEQYF. DNA of the CDR3: TGCGCCAGCATGGGACAGGGGGCCTACGAGCAGTACTTC.

This clonotype has more than one count but fewer than ten. This chain joins TRBV20-1 and TRBJ1-1; D gene uncertain. The CDR3 is 15 amino acids. V was pared by 0 bases and J by 7 bases, with 18 bases between. CDR1 and CDR2 from the germline V gene are DFQATT and SNEGSKA (reference sequence). CDR3 sequence: CSARDLSSQTFEAFF. CDR3 nucleotides: TGCAGTGCTAGAGATCTCAGTTCACAGACTTTTGAAGCTTTCTTT.

This clonotype was counted only a few times. The genes are TRBV29-1 and TRBJ2-7; D might be TRBD2 (5 bases). V lost 2 bases and J lost 3, with 14 bases in between. The CDR3 covers 14 residues. The germline V gene has CDR1 SQVTM and CDR2 ANQGSEA. For the CDR3, the DNA is TGCAGCGTTGAATTCGGGCAGGCGGGCTACGAGCAGTACTTC. Its translation is CSVEFGQAGYEQYF.

This clonotype has a handful of counts. The V gene is TRBV20-1, the J gene TRBJ2-3; D not certain. V was clipped by 5 bases and J by 1 base, with 10 bases between them. This CDR3 has 13 amino acids. In germline, CDR1 is DFQATT, CDR2 SNEGSKA (reference sequence). CDR3 loop: CSAAGPGTDTQYF. The CDR3 bases are TGCAGTGCTGCCGGCCCCGGCACAGATACGCAGTATTTT.

The rearrangement links TRBV4-3 to TRBJ2-1; D may correspond to TRBD1 or TRBD2 (5 bases each). The CDR3 has 15 amino acids. Germline V gives CDR1 LGHNA, CDR2 YSLEER. Trimming left V 4 bases short and J 0 bases short, with 10 bases between. CDR3 in amino acids: CASSPRDASYNEQFF. The CDR3 DNA reads TGCGCCAGCAGCCCCCGGGACGCCTCCTACAATGAGCAGTTCTTC.

This clonotype has at least ten counts. The chain combines TRBV4-2 with TRBJ2-2, with TRBD2 matching over 9 bases. This CDR3 comprises 18 residues. V gave up 4 bases and J gave up 4 bases; unmatched junction bases: 13. Germline assignment: CDR1 LGHNA and CDR2 YNFKEQ. For the CDR3, the DNA is TGTGCCAGCAGCCCCTCACCAGGGAGCGGGGGGTTCACCGGGGAGCTGTTTTTT. As protein: CASSPSPGSGGFTGELFF.

This clonotype appeared a few times. The gene calls are TRBV7-8 and TRBJ2-2; TRBD2 matches at 15 bases. This CDR3 comprises 20 residues. V shed 4 bases, J shed 2 bases, and the junction held 11 bases outside the gene matches. Looked up from germline, CDR1 is SGHVS and CDR2 is FQNEAQ. CDR3 loop: CASSYTQTGLAGGNTGELFF. CDR3 nucleotide sequence: TGTGCCAGCAGCTATACTCAAACGGGACTAGCGGGGGGAAACACCGGGGAGCTGTTTTTT.

The CDR3 is CASRPTRDEKLFF. DNA for the CDR3: TGCGCCAGCCGACCGACCAGGGATGAAAAACTGTTTTTT. This rearrangement joins TRBV5-1 to TRBJ1-4; weak D call: TRBD1 (5 bases). CDR1 is SGHRS and CDR2 is YFSETQ in the germline V gene. This CDR3 comprises 13 residues. Trimming removed 7 bases at V and 6 bases at J, with 13 bases between. Looking up the rest from reference TRBV5-1 and TRBJ1-4 gives the full variable domain: KAGVTQTPRYLIKTRGQQVTLSCSPISGHRSVSWYQQTPGQGLQFLFEYFSETQRNKGNFPGRFSGRQFSNSRSEMNVSTLELGDSALYLCASRPTRDEKLFFGSGTQLSVL.

At least ten counts were recorded for this clonotype. The rearrangement joins TRBV9 to TRBJ2-3, with 7 nucleotides matching TRBD1. Germline CDR1 is SGDLS and CDR2 is YYNGEE. V gave up 5 bases and J gave up 2 bases; unmatched junction bases: 5. The CDR3 covers 14 residues. The CDR3 DNA follows: TGTGCCAGCAGTTTGGACAGGAACACAGATACGCAGTATTTT. Amino acids: CASSLDRNTDTQYF.

This clonotype appeared many times. This chain connects TRBV5-8 to TRBJ2-5, with D possibly TRBD1 on 6 matching bases. Germline V gene data show CDR1 as SGHTS and CDR2 as YDEGEE. V gave up 4 bases and J gave up 3 bases, with 10 bases separating them. The CDR3 has 13 residues. CDR3 amino acids: CASSRRTEETQYF. Written as DNA, the CDR3 is TGTGCCAGCAGCCGACGGACAGAAGAGACCCAGTACTTC.

This chain uses TRBV6-1 with TRBJ1-1; D is possibly TRBD1 (5 bases). Germline V CDR1 and CDR2: MNHNS, SASEGT. Trimming stripped 2 bases from V and 5 bases from J, with 12 bases between. The CDR3 totals 14 residues. The CDR3 DNA is TGTGCCAGCAGTGAAAAGGGGAGAGGGACTGAAGCTTTCTTT. The encoded protein is CASSEKGRGTEAFF.

This clonotype was counted many times. The chain joins TRBV4-3 to TRBJ1-1, with a tentative D call TRBD1 (5 bases). CDR3 length: 13 amino acids. Germline V gene lookup returns CDR1 LGHNA and CDR2 YSLEER. V dropped 1 base and J dropped 6 bases, with 9 bases sitting between them. The DNA of the CDR3 is TGCGCCAGCAGCCAAGCGGGGGTTTCTGAAGCTTTCTTT. It codes for CASSQAGVSEAFF.

The chain has TRBV7-2 and TRBJ2-5, with TRBD1 as a possible D gene (5 bases). This CDR3 comprises 14 residues. From germline, CDR1 is SGHTA and CDR2 FQGNSA. V was cut by 4 bases and J by 5 bases, with 14 bases left in between. The CDR3 coding sequence is TGTGCCAGCAGCTCAATACAGGTCGGGGAGACCCAGTACTTC. As protein: CASSSIQVGETQYF.

This clonotype came up a few times. V is TRBV10-3 and J is TRBJ2-3; maybe TRBD2 (6 bases). This CDR3 region has 15 residues. V was trimmed by 4 bases and J by 0 bases, leaving 11 bases between them. CDR1 and CDR2 from the germline V gene are ENHRY and SYGVKD. The chain's CDR3 is CAISGAGTSTDTQYF. DNA for the CDR3: TGTGCCATCAGTGGGGCAGGGACTAGCACAGATACGCAGTATTTT.

Many counts were recorded for this clonotype. This chain joins TRBV3-1 and TRBJ1-1; D unclear. CDR3 length: 13 residues. Germline values: CDR1 LGHDT, CDR2 YNNKEL (reference sequence). Deletions cut 5 bases from V and 2 bases from J, with 9 bases between. The CDR3 protein is CASSWTGNTEAFF. The CDR3 DNA follows: TGTGCCAGCAGCTGGACGGGAAACACTGAAGCTTTCTTT.

This chain joins TRBV7-2 and TRBJ1-2; D gene uncertain. V dropped 2 bases and J dropped 4 bases, with 11 bases sitting between them. The CDR3 extends over 14 amino acids. Germline V gives CDR1 SGHTA, CDR2 FQGNSA. The CDR3: CASSLNAVPYGYTF. CDR3 coding DNA: TGTGCCAGCAGCTTAAATGCAGTCCCCTATGGCTACACCTTC.

This clonotype was seen a few times. The rearrangement links TRBV20-1 to TRBJ2-7, with D possibly TRBD2 on 7 matching bases. The CDR3 runs 13 residues. V was clipped by 7 bases and J by 3 bases, with 16 bases between them. The V gene's germline CDR1 is DFQATT and CDR2 SNEGSKA (reference sequence). CDR3 nucleotide sequence: TGCAGTGTCAAAAGGGGGGGTTTCTACGAGCAGTACTTC. It translates to CSVKRGGFYEQYF.

This clonotype was counted ten times or more. V and J are TRBV28 and TRBJ1-2; D is unclear. Deletions cut 6 bases from V and 4 bases from J, with 6 bases between. The CDR3 loop spans 11 amino acids. Germline V gene lookup returns CDR1 MDHEN and CDR2 SYDVKM. The CDR3 nucleotides read TGTGCCAGCAGCACTAGCTATGGCTACACCTTC. Translated: CASSTSYGYTF.

This clonotype was seen a few times. V gene TRBV7-2 combines with J gene TRBJ1-6; D might be TRBD1 (5 bases). In germline, CDR1 is SGHTA, CDR2 FQGNSA. This CDR3 is built from 13 residues. Trimming stripped 7 bases from V and 9 bases from J, with 13 bases between. CDR3 DNA sequence: TGTGCCAGCACCCCGGGGGGGAGTTCACCCCTCCACTTT. Protein product: CASTPGGSSPLHF.

The J gene is TRBJ2-2, the V gene TRBV4-3; TRBD2 aligns across 8 bases. Trimming removed 0 bases from V and 4 bases from J; junction bases left unmatched: 10. The CDR3 is made up of 18 amino acids. Germline CDR1 is LGHNA and CDR2 is YSLEER. CDR3 sequence reads: CASSQDTWGGGTTGELFF. Written as DNA, the CDR3 is TGCGCCAGCAGCCAAGATACCTGGGGCGGGGGGACCACCGGGGAGCTGTTTTTT.